A single sample is the source of the 12 T cell receptor beta chains below, sequenced in a study of blood T cell repertoires in COVID-19. Sequencing was performed with immunoSEQ multiplex PCR; in TCRdb, only in-frame clones are kept and a portion is missing. The sample consists of 300,000 or so clones, roughly 88% of them appearing once. Source material: peripheral blood. Receptor source: a woman younger than 45 who had recovered from COVID-19.

The chain uses TRBV7-7 and TRBJ2-1, with a weak D call TRBD2 (6 bases). V was shortened by 2 bases and J by 5 bases, with 10 bases between the two germline ends. The CDR3 runs to 14 residues. The germline gives CDR1 SSHAT, CDR2 FNYEAQ (reference sequence). Here the CDR3 reads CASSLMEGNNEQFF. The CDR3 DNA sequence: TGTGCCAGCAGCTTAATGGAGGGAAACAATGAGCAGTTCTTC.

This chain joins TRBV7-9 and TRBJ1-3; 7 bases fit TRBD1. The junction had 7 bases not matched to a gene; V was cut back by 5 bases and J by 0 bases. This CDR3 contains 16 residues. Germline CDR1 and CDR2: SEHNR and FQNEAQ (reference sequence). CDR3 in DNA: TGTGCCAGCAGCCCGCCGGGACAGTACTCTGGAAACACCATATATTTT. Protein: CASSPPGQYSGNTIYF.

V is TRBV5-1 and J is TRBJ2-3; no clear D. The CDR3 extends over 14 amino acids. Trimming removed 7 bases at V and 3 bases at J, with 15 bases between. CDR1 and CDR2 (germline): SGHRS, YFSETQ. DNA of the CDR3: TGCGCCAGCCGCTACTCCTATAGAACAGATACGCAGTATTTT. This codes for CASRYSYRTDTQYF.

The chain has TRBV6-2 or TRBV6-3 and TRBJ2-1; 10 nucleotides line up with TRBD2. V lost 5 bases to trimming and J lost 7 bases; unmatched junction nucleotides: 8. The CDR3 totals 15 residues. Per the germline V gene, CDR1 is MNHEY and CDR2 is SVGEGT. The CDR3 DNA reads as TGTGCCAGCAGTCCCTGGGGTAGCGGGGGGAATGAGCAGTTCTTC. Translating gives CASSPWGSGGNEQFF.

The chain links TRBV14 to TRBJ1-1; D might be TRBD1 (5 bases). The germline V and J ends were trimmed by 5 bases and 10 bases, with 17 bases remaining between them. From germline, CDR1 is SGHDN and CDR2 FVKESK. The CDR3 has 13 amino acids. CDR3 nucleotides: TGTGCCAGCAGCGGCGGGGACCCCCTTTTAGCTTTCTTT. Encoded protein: CASSGGDPLLAFF.

The V and J genes are TRBV12-3 or TRBV12-4 and TRBJ1-1, with no clear D. Trimming took off 3 bases at V and 9 bases at J, with 8 bases between the two ends. The CDR3 consists of 11 residues. Here the CDR3 DNA reads TGTGCCAGCAGTTTGGCTGCAAAAGCTTTCTTT. It codes for CASSLAAKAFF.

The V gene is TRBV5-1, the J gene TRBJ2-5, with 7 bases that match TRBD2. Germline V lookup: CDR1 SGHRS, CDR2 YFSETQ. Unmatched junction bases numbered 8, after V lost 4 bases and J lost 2 bases. The CDR3 runs to 15 residues. CDR3 nucleotides: TGCGCCAGCAGCCTTTTTCCGGGGGGACAAGAGACCCAGTACTTC. Residues: CASSLFPGGQETQYF.

V and J are TRBV7-3 and TRBJ2-2; D gene uncertain. Germline CDR1 is SGHTA and CDR2 is FQGTGA. Trimming shortened V by 5 bases and J by 2 bases, and 6 bases separated the two germline ends. The CDR3 covers 13 residues. CDR3: CASSLSNTGELFF. The CDR3 DNA follows: TGTGCCAGCAGCCTCAGTAACACCGGGGAGCTGTTTTTT. Complete variable domain (other parts from reference TRBV7-3 and TRBJ2-2): GAGVSQTPSNKVTEKGKYVELRCDPISGHTALYWYRQSLGQGPEFLIYFQGTGAADDSGLPNDRFFAVRPEGSVSTLKIQRTERGDSAVYLCASSLSNTGELFFGEGSRLTVL.

The genes are TRBV7-9 and TRBJ2-7, with a weak D call TRBD1 (5 bases). Germline V gene data show CDR1 as SEHNR and CDR2 as FQNEAQ (reference sequence). The CDR3 has 15 residues. Trimming took off 5 bases at V and 0 bases at J, with 14 bases between the two ends. The CDR3 loop reads CASSPQTANSYEQYF. The CDR3 DNA reads as TGTGCCAGCAGCCCTCAGACAGCTAACTCCTACGAGCAGTACTTC.

This chain connects TRBV2 to TRBJ2-5; TRBD1 might be the D (5 bases). Germline assignment: CDR1 SNHLY and CDR2 FYNNEI. This CDR3 region has 11 residues. With 10 bases removed from V and 2 bases from J, the gap between germline ends came to 8 bases. The CDR3 sequence: CATDRQETQYF. The CDR3 bases are TGTGCCACCGACAGACAAGAGACCCAGTACTTC.

The rearrangement uses TRBV19 and TRBJ1-5, with D perhaps matching TRBD1 (5 bases). The germline V and J ends were trimmed by 10 bases and 6 bases, with 16 bases remaining between them. Germline V gene data show CDR1 as LNHDA and CDR2 as SQIVND (reference sequence). CDR3 size: 13 residues. CDR3 bases: TGTGCCACCAGGGCGTACGACGGTCAGCCCCAGCATTTT. Protein product: CATRAYDGQPQHF.

The chain recombines TRBV19 with TRBJ1-2; no reliable D call. The CDR3 runs 13 residues. Germline lookup yields CDR1 LNHDA and CDR2 SQIVND (reference sequence). Trimming took off 7 bases at V and 5 bases at J, with 14 bases between the two ends. CDR3 sequence: CASTPSTFYGYTF. CDR3 coding DNA: TGTGCCAGTACGCCTTCAACTTTTTATGGCTACACCTTC. The entire variable domain, with the rest obtained from reference TRBV19 and TRBJ1-2, is as follows: DGGITQSPKYLFRKEGQNVTLSCEQNLNHDAMYWYRQDPGQGLRLIYYSQIVNDFQKGDIAEGYSVSREKKESFPLTVTSAQKNPTAFYLCASTPSTFYGYTFGSGTRLTVV.